A single sample is the source of the 8 T cell receptor beta chains below, sequenced in a study of CD8 T cells in ankylosing spondylitis. General study results and limits: Seemingly characteristic of ankylosing spondylitis blood was a TCR beta motif consisting of about 8 highly homologous variants.

In TCRdb, the 5' RACE reads were re-called with MiXCR into one record per CDR3 protein. This sample has just under 550,000 distinct CDR3 sequences, with more than 9.5% found just once. For these TCRs, the target antigens are not known. Material for sequencing was blood, either unsorted or a sorted T cell fraction (not recorded which). These receptors all stem from a male donor with ankylosing spondylitis.

The table lists this clonotype with a few counts. This chain uses TRBV20-1 with TRBJ1-2, with D uncertain. This CDR3 has 12 residues. From germline, CDR1 is DFQATT and CDR2 SNEGSKA (reference sequence). Trimming took 5 bases from V and 0 from J, leaving 7 bases between them. The chain's CDR3 is CSARRANYGYTF. CDR3 DNA sequence: TGCAGTGCTCGCCGAGCTAACTATGGCTACACCTTC.

This clonotype was counted only a few times. The chain has TRBV20-1 and TRBJ2-7, with D perhaps assigned TRBD1 or TRBD2 (5 bases each). CDR3 length: 15 residues. The V end lost 2 bases, the J end lost 1 base, and 15 bases lay between the germline ends. Germline V gene data show CDR1 as DFQATT and CDR2 as SNEGSKA (reference sequence). The DNA for the CDR3 is TGCAGTGCTAGAATCTCCCGGGACGGTTCCTACGAGCAGTACTTC. It specifies CSARISRDGSYEQYF.

This rearrangement joins TRBV5-1 to TRBJ1-2, with 7 bases aligning to TRBD1. This CDR3 spans 14 amino acids. The germline V gene encodes CDR1 SGHRS and CDR2 YFSETQ. V gave up 3 bases and J gave up 5 bases; unmatched junction bases: 7. CDR3 region: CASSSGTAFYGYTF. CDR3 coding DNA: TGCGCCAGCAGCTCCGGGACAGCCTTTTATGGCTACACCTTC.

Worth noting for this clonotype: Given the absence of the conserved phenylalanine or tryptophan at the CDR3 end, a read error is likely. V usage is TRBV11-2 and J usage is TRBJ2-1; 7 nucleotides line up with TRBD1. This CDR3 contains 16 residues. V lost 2 bases, J lost 4 bases, and 8 bases stayed unmatched. Germline V lookup: CDR1 SGHAT, CDR2 FQNNGV. The CDR3 is CASSLKRQGHYNEQFL. CDR3 nucleotides: TGTGCCAGCAGCTTAAAAAGACAGGGCCATTACAATGAGCAGTTCCTC.

The chain couples TRBV12-3 or TRBV12-4 to TRBJ1-3; 7 nucleotides match TRBD1. This CDR3 is 15 amino acids long. V was pared by 5 bases and J by 4 bases, with 8 bases of the junction left unmatched. The CDR3 loop reads CASSGQDSLGNTIYF. The CDR3, as DNA: TGTGCCAGCAGTGGACAGGACAGTCTAGGAAACACCATATATTTT.

This clonotype showed up just a few times. J is TRBJ2-2 and V is TRBV5-1; D gene uncertain. CDR1 and CDR2 (germline): SGHRS, YFSETQ. Deletions cut 5 bases from V and 3 bases from J, with 11 bases between. The CDR3 sequence is 14 residues long. CDR3 sequence (DNA): TGCGCCAGCAGGAGCTCTACGTACACCGGGGAGCTGTTTTTT. As protein: CASRSSTYTGELFF. The full variable domain, with the rest looked up from reference TRBV5-1 and TRBJ2-2, is KAGVTQTPRYLIKTRGQQVTLSCSPISGHRSVSWYQQTPGQGLQFLFEYFSETQRNKGNFPGRFSGRQFSNSRSEMNVSTLELGDSALYLCASRSSTYTGELFFGEGSRLTVL.

This clonotype has more than one count but fewer than ten. The V call is TRBV20-1, the J call TRBJ2-3; 10 bases agree with TRBD2. This CDR3 spans 16 amino acids. Germline CDR1 and CDR2: DFQATT and SNEGSKA (reference sequence). The ends lost 0 bases at V and 2 bases at J; junction bases unmatched: 5. Written as DNA, the CDR3 is TGCAGTGCTAGAGATATGGGACTAGCGATCACAGATACGCAGTATTTT. Translated: CSARDMGLAITDTQYF.

This clonotype was seen a handful of times. The rearrangement uses TRBV3-1 and TRBJ2-1, with 8 bases aligning to TRBD2. The V gene's germline CDR1 is LGHDT and CDR2 YNNKEL (reference sequence). This CDR3 spans 15 amino acids. The V segment lost 3 bases and the J segment 7 bases; nucleotides outside the gene matches: 8. CDR3 nucleotides: TGTGCCAGCAGCCAGGCGGGAGGAGGGGGGAATGAGCAGTTCTTC. Its translation: CASSQAGGGGNEQFF.